A selection of T cell receptor beta chains follows, all from one sample in a study of lymphopenia after photon versus proton radiotherapy. TCRdb's table, derived via immunoSEQ multiplex PCR, lists solely in-frame clones and lacks some. This table has 50,000 to 60,000 clones, under 95% appearing once. Source: peripheral blood, taken from a patient treated with photon-based radiotherapy. These receptors were taken from a woman aged 40 to 55 with cholangiocarcinoma. CDR3s include the opening cysteine and the closing phenylalanine or tryptophan. D genes are given only for firm matches. Clone size is not always given. Where it is, it says once, few, many or a class for expanded clones.

J: TRBJ2-7
D: -
V: TRBV11-2
size: -
DNA: TGTGCCAGCAGCTTAGAGGGGTCTGAGCAGTACTTC
CDR3: CASSLEGSEQYF

J: TRBJ2-7
D: -
V: TRBV5-1
size: -
DNA: TGCGCCAGCAGCTTGTCCCCGGGACAATCCTACGAGCAGTACTTC
CDR3: CASSLSPGQSYEQYF

J: TRBJ1-1
D: -
V: TRBV12-2
size: once
DNA: TGTGCAAGTCGCCCGATCGGGGATCTGTTTCGGGGCACTGAAGCTTTCTTT
CDR3: CASRPIGDLFRGTEAFF

J: TRBJ1-1
D: TRBD1
V: TRBV7-9
size: -
DNA: TGTGCCAGCCGCCCGGGACAGCTAAACACTGAAGCTTTCTTT
CDR3: CASRPGQLNTEAFF

J: TRBJ2-5
D: -
V: TRBV29-1
size: -
DNA: TGCAGCGTGACACAGGCGAACGGAGAGACCCAGTACTTC
CDR3: CSVTQANGETQYF

J: TRBJ2-7
D: TRBD2
V: TRBV7-2
size: -
DNA: TGTGCCAGCAGCTTGTGGCGGGAGGAGTACGAGCAGTACTTC
CDR3: CASSLWREEYEQYF

J: TRBJ1-2
D: -
V: TRBV6-1
size: -
DNA: TGTGCCAGCAGTTTCGTCCGGGACGGTGACTATGGCTACACCTTC
CDR3: CASSFVRDGDYGYTF

J: TRBJ1-1
D: TRBD1
V: TRBV7-2
size: -
DNA: TGTGCCAGCAGCTTTAGACAGGGGACGAACACTGAAGCTTTCTTT
CDR3: CASSFRQGTNTEAFF

J: TRBJ2-3
D: TRBD2
V: TRBV7-2
size: -
DNA: TGTGCCAGCACCACGATTCGGTCTAGCGGGGGGAACACAGATACGCAGTATTTT
CDR3: CASTTIRSSGGNTDTQYF

J: TRBJ1-1
D: -
V: TRBV5-5
size: -
DNA: TGTGCCAGCAGCTTGGCTCCCAGGAACACTGAAGCTTTCTTT
CDR3: CASSLAPRNTEAFF

J: TRBJ2-1
D: -
V: TRBV6-6
size: -
DNA: TGTGCCAGCAGTTCTTCTAGGTGGGCGGAGCAGTTCTTC
CDR3: CASSSSRWAEQFF

J: TRBJ2-7
D: -
V: TRBV5-1
size: -
DNA: TGCGCCAGCAGCTTGGCCCCGGCTACCTACGAGCAGTACTTC
CDR3: CASSLAPATYEQYF

J: TRBJ2-1
D: -
V: TRBV9
size: -
DNA: TGTGCCAGCAGCGTAGAAGAGTACAATGAGCAGTTCTTC
CDR3: CASSVEEYNEQFF

J: TRBJ1-2
D: -
V: TRBV6-5
size: -
DNA: TGTGCCAGCAGTCAACAGGGAACCTATGGCTACACCTTC
CDR3: CASSQQGTYGYTF

J: TRBJ2-3
D: -
V: TRBV27
size: -
DNA: TGTGCCAGCAGTCCGCTAGCGTCCCCCTCCCCCACAGATACGCAGTATTTT
CDR3: CASSPLASPSPTDTQYF

J: TRBJ2-1
D: -
V: TRBV10-1
size: few
DNA: TGCGCCAGCAGTGAGTCAGGGCAGGGGACGAATGAGCAGTTCTTC
CDR3: CASSESGQGTNEQFF

J: TRBJ1-1
D: TRBD1
V: TRBV18
size: -
DNA: TGTGCCAGCTCACAAAAGACAGGGGGCACTGAAGCTTTCTTT
CDR3: CASSQKTGGTEAFF

J: TRBJ2-2
D: TRBD1
V: TRBV7-9
size: -
DNA: TGTGCCAGCAGCTCCGGGACAGGGGGCCCGAACACCGGGGAGCTGTTTTTT
CDR3: CASSSGTGGPNTGELFF

J: TRBJ2-3
D: -
V: TRBV7-2
size: -
DNA: TGTGCCAGCAGCCCAGGACCAGTCTCAGGCGGTACGCAGTATTTT
CDR3: CASSPGPVSGGTQYF

J: TRBJ2-5
D: -
V: TRBV11-2
size: -
DNA: TGTGCCAGCAGCAGCCGAGGTCTAGAGACCCAGTACTTC
CDR3: CASSSRGLETQYF

J: TRBJ2-1
D: -
V: TRBV12-1
size: -
DNA: TGTGCCAGCAGCCTCCGACTAGCGGATTACAATGAGCAGTTCTTC
CDR3: CASSLRLADYNEQFF

J: TRBJ1-1
D: -
V: TRBV30
size: -
DNA: TGTGCCTGGAATCCTGGGGGCACTGAAGCTTTCTTT
CDR3: CAWNPGGTEAFF

J: TRBJ2-5
D: TRBD2
V: TRBV30
size: -
DNA: TGTGCCTGGAGTAAGGGGCAGGGACTACAGGAGACCCAGTACTTC
CDR3: CAWSKGQGLQETQYF

J: TRBJ1-1
D: -
V: TRBV7-9
size: once
DNA: TGTGCCAGCAGCTATCCGGGACAACCGAACACTGAAGCTTTCTTT
CDR3: CASSYPGQPNTEAFF

J: TRBJ1-6
D: -
V: TRBV2
size: -
DNA: TGTGCCAGCAGGTCAGCAGATAATTCACCCCTCCACTTT
CDR3: CASRSADNSPLHF

J: TRBJ2-2
D: -
V: TRBV5-1
size: -
DNA: TGCGCCAGCAGCTTGGTCTCCGGGGAGCTGTTTTTT
CDR3: CASSLVSGELFF

J: TRBJ2-4
D: -
V: TRBV19
size: -
DNA: TGTGCCAGTAGTAGGGGGACGGGGTCAGACAAAAACATTCAGTACTTC
CDR3: CASSRGTGSDKNIQYF

J: TRBJ1-2
D: -
V: TRBV6-5
size: -
DNA: TGTGCCAGCAGTTTAGGACGGGCCGACTATGGCTACACCTTC
CDR3: CASSLGRADYGYTF

J: TRBJ2-7
D: -
V: TRBV9
size: once
DNA: TGTGCCAGCAGCGTAGAGGACAACTACGAGCAGTACTTC
CDR3: CASSVEDNYEQYF